Below, 31 T cell receptor beta chains from the same sample are listed, as sequenced in a study of T cells after posttransplantation cyclophosphamide. Treatment was busulfan-fludarabine conditioning, a marrow graft, and cyclophosphamide on days +3 and +4. Some clones are missing from TCRdb's copy, which holds only in-frame ones; the method was immunoSEQ multiplex PCR. The sample was found to contain tens of thousands of clones, and every one recurs. The sample consisted of PBMCs, taken after allogeneic stem cell transplant with posttransplant cyclophosphamide. These receptors all come from a male patient aged 18-30 years who received an allogeneic stem cell transplant from a related donor, was CMV-positive, and had no GVHD. The graft donor may account for some of the T cells.

This clone was seen many times. The chain links TRBV6-5 to TRBJ1-4; tentatively, D is TRBD1 (5 bases). The CDR3 consists of 15 residues. Trimming removed 6 bases from V and 8 bases from J, with 19 bases in between. In germline, CDR1 is MNHEY, CDR2 SVGAGI. The CDR3 DNA is TGTGCCAGCAGCCCACTCCGGGGGACCCGAGAAAAACTGTTTTTT. Translating gives CASSPLRGTREKLFF.

This chain uses TRBV28 with TRBJ2-2; D might be TRBD1 (6 bases). V was cut by 3 bases and J by 0 bases, with 11 bases left in between. CDR3 length equals 16 residues. Germline-derived CDR1 and CDR2 are MDHEN and SYDVKM. CDR3 nucleotide sequence: TGTGCCAGCAGTTTTAACAGGGACCCGAACACCGGGGAGCTGTTTTTT. Translation: CASSFNRDPNTGELFF.

This clone was seen repeatedly, ten times or more. The chain combines TRBV7-3 with TRBJ2-1; weak D call: TRBD2 (7 bases). Trimming pared 4 bases from V and 6 bases from J, leaving 10 bases between. The CDR3 loop spans 13 amino acids. Germline loops: CDR1 SGHTA, CDR2 FQGTGA. CDR3 in DNA: TGTGCCAGCAGCTCGGGGGGCCTCAATGAGCAGTTCTTC. Translated, it gives CASSSGGLNEQFF. Variable domain in full (rest from reference TRBV7-3 and TRBJ2-1): GAGVSQTPSNKVTEKGKYVELRCDPISGHTALYWYRQSLGQGPEFLIYFQGTGAADDSGLPNDRFFAVRPEGSVSTLKIQRTERGDSAVYLCASSSGGLNEQFFGPGTRLTVL.

This clone has at least ten counts. The chain uses TRBV7-8 and TRBJ2-2; 10 bases align to TRBD1. Germline CDR1 SGHVS, CDR2 FQNEAQ. The CDR3 spans 15 residues. V lost 6 bases, J lost 5 bases, and 6 bases stayed unmatched. Written as DNA, the CDR3 is TGTGCCAGCAGGAAGGGGACAGGGGAGACCGGGGAGCTGTTTTTT. Amino acid sequence: CASRKGTGETGELFF.

This clone was picked up many times. The chain recombines TRBV2 with TRBJ1-2; D remains ambiguous. CDR1 is SNHLY, CDR2 FYNNEI, per germline. The length of the CDR3 is 16 residues. Deletions cut 0 bases from V and 2 bases from J, with 13 bases between. The CDR3 sequence: CASSEAPRGRNYGYTF. In nucleotides, the CDR3 is TGTGCCAGCAGTGAAGCTCCCCGCGGGAGGAACTATGGCTACACCTTC.

This clone was picked up many times. The genes are TRBV5-1 and TRBJ2-3; D gene ambiguous. Per germline, CDR1 SGHRS and CDR2 YFSETQ. CDR3 length: 13 residues. The germline V and J ends were trimmed by 8 bases and 2 bases, with 12 bases remaining between them. The CDR3 coding sequence is TGCGCCAGTTGGTCGATACTCACAGATACGCAGTATTTT. Its translation is CASWSILTDTQYF. Drawing the rest from reference TRBV5-1 and TRBJ2-3, the complete variable domain is KAGVTQTPRYLIKTRGQQVTLSCSPISGHRSVSWYQQTPGQGLQFLFEYFSETQRNKGNFPGRFSGRQFSNSRSEMNVSTLELGDSALYLCASWSILTDTQYFGPGTRLTVL.

This clone was observed at least ten times. The chain carries TRBV27 and TRBJ2-2; 13 bases align to TRBD2. Germline V gives CDR1 MNHEY, CDR2 SMNVEV (reference sequence). V lost 5 bases to trimming and J lost 7 bases; unmatched junction nucleotides: 13. The CDR3 extends over 18 amino acids. CDR3 sequence (DNA): TGTGCCAGCAGTCCCGGGACTAGCGGGACTCTATTTGGCGGGGAGCTGTTTTTT. Encoded protein: CASSPGTSGTLFGGELFF.

In this sample, this clone turned up many times. The chain employs TRBV9 and TRBJ2-5; 7 nucleotides line up with TRBD2. The germline V gene encodes CDR1 SGDLS and CDR2 YYNGEE. V trimming: 4 bases; J trimming: 5 bases; junction bases outside the gene matches: 14. CDR3 length equals 16 residues. The CDR3 loop reads CASSLGWGGGKETQYF. The CDR3, as DNA: TGTGCCAGCAGCTTAGGGTGGGGGGGAGGAAAGGAGACCCAGTACTTC.

This clone was seen ten or more times. This rearrangement joins TRBV10-2 to TRBJ1-1; perhaps TRBD1 as D (6 bases). The CDR3 loop spans 15 amino acids. Trimming left V 6 bases short and J 0 bases short, with 14 bases between. Per the germline V gene, CDR1 is WSHSY and CDR2 is SAAADI. The CDR3, as DNA: TGCGCCAGCAGACAGGGAAATAGGTTGAACACTGAAGCTTTCTTT. It codes for CASRQGNRLNTEAFF.

This clone was found many times. The chain couples TRBV28 to TRBJ1-5; tentative D call: TRBD1 (5 bases). V was cut by 5 bases and J by 2 bases, with 13 bases left in between. Germline values: CDR1 MDHEN, CDR2 SYDVKM. This CDR3 contains 15 residues. CDR3 loop: CASSPGGMGNQPQHF. CDR3 nucleotides: TGTGCCAGCAGTCCCGGGGGGATGGGCAATCAGCCCCAGCATTTT.

This clone was counted at least ten times. The chain employs TRBV28 and TRBJ2-7, with D hard to call. This CDR3 has 12 amino acids. V shed 11 bases and J shed 1 base, with 12 bases lying between them. Germline CDR1 and CDR2: MDHEN and SYDVKM. The CDR3 DNA is TGTGCCGCGGAATCGGAGTCCTACGAGCAGTACTTC. Translation: CAAESESYEQYF.

This clone was seen ten or more times. The chain has TRBV7-6 and TRBJ2-2, with D maybe TRBD1 (6 bases). The germline CDR1 and CDR2 sequences are SGHVS and FNYEAQ. V lost 1 base to trimming and J lost 1 base, with 13 bases between them. The CDR3 extends over 17 amino acids. As DNA, the CDR3 is TGTGCCAGCAGCTTAGGTAGCAGGGGACAGAACACCGGGGAGCTGTTTTTT. Amino acids: CASSLGSRGQNTGELFF.

In its sample, this clone was seen many times. The chain links TRBV11-2 to TRBJ1-1; D gene unclear. The CDR3 consists of 11 residues. The germline V gene has CDR1 SGHAT and CDR2 FQNNGV. The germline V and J ends were trimmed by 7 bases and 5 bases, with 8 bases remaining between them. CDR3 coding DNA: TGTGCCAGCATCAAAACAACTGAAGCTTTCTTT. Protein sequence: CASIKTTEAFF.

This clone came up many times. The chain employs TRBV10-3 and TRBJ1-4, with D perhaps matching TRBD1 (6 bases). The germline V gene has CDR1 ENHRY and CDR2 SYGVKD. This CDR3 region has 14 residues. V was cut by 6 bases and J by 3 bases, with 11 bases left in between. CDR3 bases: TGTGCCATCAGCGCAGGGGATGCTAATGAAAAACTGTTTTTT. This encodes CAISAGDANEKLFF.

This clone was counted ten times or more. This chain connects TRBV10-1 to TRBJ2-1; TRBD2 is a possible D gene (6 bases). Germline V lookup: CDR1 WNHNN, CDR2 SYGVQD (reference sequence). Between the trimmed V and J ends, which lost 3 bases and 5 bases, there was a span of 17 bases. The CDR3 sequence is 16 residues long. DNA for the CDR3: TGCGCCAGCAGTGAATTCCCGACTAGATGGGACAATGAGCAGTTCTTC. Protein sequence: CASSEFPTRWDNEQFF.

In this sample, this clone turned up many times. This rearrangement joins TRBV10-3 to TRBJ1-2; 8 bases line up with TRBD1. The junction had 4 bases not matched to a gene; V was cut back by 5 bases and J by 2 bases. The CDR3 spans 14 residues. The germline V gene encodes CDR1 ENHRY and CDR2 SYGVKD. The CDR3 DNA sequence: TGTGCCATCAGTCCTGACAGGGGAAACTATGGCTACACCTTC. The encoded protein is CAISPDRGNYGYTF.

This clone has ten or more counts. The chain is built from TRBV19 and TRBJ1-2, with 10 bases that match TRBD1. The CDR3 extends over 14 amino acids. V shed 7 bases, J shed 2 bases, and the junction held 4 bases outside the gene matches. Germline V gives CDR1 LNHDA, CDR2 SQIVND (reference sequence). This chain's CDR3 is CASTSTGGNYGYTF. The DNA of the CDR3 is TGTGCCAGTACCTCGACAGGGGGCAACTATGGCTACACCTTC.

This clone has a count of ten or more. The chain joins TRBV27 to TRBJ1-2; a possible D gene is TRBD1 (5 bases). CDR3 size: 13 residues. The ends were cut back, 4 bases at V and 2 bases at J, with 8 bases in the middle. CDR1 and CDR2 from the germline V gene are MNHEY and SMNVEV (reference sequence). The chain's CDR3 is CASSSTANYGYTF. DNA for the CDR3: TGTGCCAGCAGTTCGACAGCAAACTATGGCTACACCTTC.

This clone has more than one count but fewer than ten. CDR3 DNA: TGTGCCAGCAGCTTAGAGGTTACAGCCCGAGGGTCCTACGAGCAGTACTTC. The encoded protein is CASSLEVTARGSYEQYF. The chain combines TRBV7-9 with TRBJ2-5; a weak D match, TRBD2 (5 bases). The DNA matches TRBJ2-7 better at its end, which makes the J call doubtful. This CDR3 has 17 amino acids. The germline CDR1 and CDR2 sequences are SEHNR and FQNEAQ (reference sequence).

This clone was observed at least ten times. This chain uses TRBV27 with TRBJ2-7; 7 bases match TRBD1. The CDR3 totals 12 residues. Germline V CDR1 and CDR2: MNHEY, SMNVEV (reference sequence). After removal of 2 bases from V and 5 bases from J, the junction contained 0 bases not matched to a gene. In DNA, the CDR3 is TGTGCCAGCAGTTTAACAGGGGACGAGCAGTACTTC. As protein: CASSLTGDEQYF.

There are many counts of this clone. The chain carries TRBV13 and TRBJ1-5, with a weak D call TRBD1 (5 bases). This CDR3 has 14 amino acids. V shed 2 bases and J shed 1 base, with 6 bases lying between them. Per the germline V gene, CDR1 is PRHDT and CDR2 is FYEKMQ (reference sequence). The CDR3 is CASSLRTSNQPQHF. The CDR3 nucleotides read TGTGCCAGCAGCTTAAGGACAAGCAATCAGCCCCAGCATTTT. Supplemented by reference TRBV13 and TRBJ1-5, the full variable domain reads AAGVIQSPRHLIKEKRETATLKCYPIPRHDTVYWYQQGPGQDPQFLISFYEKMQSDKGSIPDRFSAQQFSDYHSELNMSSLELGDSALYFCASSLRTSNQPQHFGDGTRLSIL.

This clone was counted ten times or more. V gene TRBV14 combines with J gene TRBJ1-2; D call uncertain. Between the trimmed V and J ends, which lost 0 bases and 5 bases, there was a span of 13 bases. Germline CDR1 and CDR2: SGHDN and FVKESK. The CDR3 is made up of 15 amino acids. The CDR3 here is CASSQDNGRKYGYTF. DNA for the CDR3: TGTGCCAGCAGCCAAGATAACGGGAGAAAGTATGGCTACACCTTC.

This clone showed up many times. The CDR3 spells CASSPLGGGNYNEQFF. The CDR3 region has the DNA TGTGCCAGCAGCCCCCTCGGGGGGGGAAACTACAATGAGCAGTTCTTC. The chain combines TRBV7-9 with TRBJ2-1, with 8 positions matching TRBD2. CDR3 size: 16 residues. Germline assignment: CDR1 SEHNR and CDR2 FQNEAQ (reference sequence). J was trimmed by 3 bases and V by 5 bases; bases with no gene match: 9.

Ten or more counts support this clone. V gene TRBV9 combines with J gene TRBJ1-1, with a weak D call TRBD1 (6 bases). CDR1 is SGDLS, CDR2 YYNGEE, per germline. V lost 4 bases and J 1 base, leaving 11 bases between the germline ends. This CDR3 comprises 14 residues. The CDR3 sequence: CASSPRTANTEAFF. CDR3 sequence (DNA): TGTGCCAGCAGCCCCCGGACAGCGAACACTGAAGCTTTCTTT.

This clone was found many times. The V call is TRBV2, the J call TRBJ2-2, with 8 bases matching TRBD1. With 4 bases clipped from V and 6 bases from J, the junction kept 4 bases outside the gene matches. The germline V gene has CDR1 SNHLY and CDR2 FYNNEI. The CDR3 totals 14 residues. The CDR3 bases are TGTGCCAGCAGTGTCAGGACAGGGTCCGGGGAGCTGTTTTTT. It is translated as CASSVRTGSGELFF.

This clone was observed a few times. The chain uses TRBV21-1 and TRBJ2-2; the table gives TRBD2 as D, unverified against the DNA. TRBV21-1 is an annotated pseudogene. The CDR3 is 17 amino acids. As DNA, the CDR3 is TGTGCCAGCAGCAAGATTGGGGAGGGGACGAACACCGGGGAGCTGTTTTTT. This encodes CASSKIGEGTNTGELFF.

This clone appeared many times. The rearrangement joins TRBV6-6 to TRBJ2-7; 8 nucleotides align to TRBD1. Germline trimming cut 2 bases from V and 3 bases from J; bases unmatched to any gene: 3. The CDR3 consists of 14 residues. Germline lookup yields CDR1 MNHNY and CDR2 SVGAGI (reference sequence). The DNA for the CDR3 is TGTGCCAGCAGTTACCGGGACAGGAACTACGAGCAGTACTTC. Its protein is CASSYRDRNYEQYF.

This clone was recorded many times. The chain is built from TRBV9 and TRBJ1-5, with TRBD1 matching 8 bases. Germline assignment: CDR1 SGDLS and CDR2 YYNGEE. The V gene end was trimmed by 0 bases and the J gene end by 4 bases; junction bases not matched to a gene: 9. The length of the CDR3 is 17 residues. The CDR3 bases are TGTGCCAGCAGCGTAGGGGACAGGAGGGGAGAAAATCAGCCCCAGCATTTT. It specifies CASSVGDRRGENQPQHF.

This clone was picked up many times. The V and J genes are TRBV7-9 and TRBJ1-1, with 7 bases fitting TRBD1. Germline CDR1 reads SEHNR; CDR2 reads FQNEAQ (reference sequence). CDR3 length: 15 amino acids. J gave up 5 bases and V 1 base, and 7 bases lay outside the gene matches. Written as DNA, the CDR3 is TGTGCCAGCAGCTTAGTAGAGGGGGCAGGAACTGAAGCTTTCTTT. It specifies CASSLVEGAGTEAFF.

This clone was seen ten or more times. The rearrangement links TRBV2 to TRBJ2-3; 9 nucleotides match TRBD1. V gave up 1 base and J gave up 4 bases; unmatched junction bases: 6. The germline CDR1 and CDR2 sequences are SNHLY and FYNNEI. CDR3 length: 16 residues. CDR3 in DNA: TGTGCCAGCAGTGAAGGGGGGACAGGGTGGGCAGATACGCAGTATTTT. Translation gives CASSEGGTGWADTQYF.

In this sample, this clone turned up many times. The chain links TRBV27 to TRBJ2-7; no reliable D call. Trimming removed 1 base at V and 5 bases at J, with 9 bases between. Germline CDR1 MNHEY, CDR2 SMNVEV (reference sequence). The CDR3 sequence is 13 residues long. CDR3 DNA sequence: TGTGCCAGCAGTTTATACGGAGCTGACGAGCAGTACTTC. As protein: CASSLYGADEQYF.